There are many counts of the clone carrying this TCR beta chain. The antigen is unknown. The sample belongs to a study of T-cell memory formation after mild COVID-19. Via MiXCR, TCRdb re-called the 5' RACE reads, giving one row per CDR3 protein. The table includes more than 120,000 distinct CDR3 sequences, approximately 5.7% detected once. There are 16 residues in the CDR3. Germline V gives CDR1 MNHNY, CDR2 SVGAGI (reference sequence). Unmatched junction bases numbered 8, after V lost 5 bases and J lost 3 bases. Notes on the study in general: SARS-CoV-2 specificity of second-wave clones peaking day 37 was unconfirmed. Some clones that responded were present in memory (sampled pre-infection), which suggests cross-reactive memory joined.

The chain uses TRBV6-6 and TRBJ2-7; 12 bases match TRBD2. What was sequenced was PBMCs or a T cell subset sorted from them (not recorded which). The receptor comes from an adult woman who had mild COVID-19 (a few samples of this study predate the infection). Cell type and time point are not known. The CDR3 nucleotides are TGTGCCAGCAGTACACAACTAGCGGGAGGCCACTACGAGCAGTACTTC. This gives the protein CASSTQLAGGHYEQYF.